Following are 10 T cell receptor beta chains from one sample sequenced in a study of blood T cell repertoires in COVID-19. The repertoire was sequenced with immunoSEQ multiplex PCR; TCRdb's copy has only in-frame clones and lacks some. This table has 150,000 to 250,000 clones, approximately 80% appearing once. The sample taken for sequencing was PBMCs or T cells enriched from blood (not recorded which). The receptors shown here come from a middle-aged man who had recovered from COVID-19.

The chain links TRBV9 to TRBJ2-2; maybe TRBD2 (6 bases). This CDR3 is built from 15 residues. CDR1 is SGDLS, CDR2 YYNGEE, per germline. Trimming shortened V by 4 bases and J by 6 bases, and 16 bases separated the two germline ends. This CDR3 reads CASSPLSGGAGELFF. CDR3 sequence (DNA): TGTGCCAGCAGCCCACTCTCCGGAGGGGCCGGGGAGCTGTTTTTT.

Here the CDR3 reads CASSRGQENNEQFF. The CDR3 nucleotides are TGCGCCAGCAGCCGGGGACAGGAGAACAATGAGCAGTTCTTC. The rearrangement joins TRBV5-1 to TRBJ2-1, with TRBD1 identical over 8 bases. V was pared by 4 bases and J by 5 bases, with 5 bases of the junction left unmatched. The CDR3 runs 14 residues. CDR1 and CDR2 (germline): SGHRS, YFSETQ. Together with reference TRBV5-1 and TRBJ2-1, the CDR3 gives the full variable domain: KAGVTQTPRYLIKTRGQQVTLSCSPISGHRSVSWYQQTPGQGLQFLFEYFSETQRNKGNFPGRFSGRQFSNSRSEMNVSTLELGDSALYLCASSRGQENNEQFFGPGTRLTVL.

The rearrangement links TRBV5-1 to TRBJ1-5, with D possibly TRBD1 on 5 matching bases. This CDR3 contains 16 residues. Germline assignment: CDR1 SGHRS and CDR2 YFSETQ. V was clipped by 4 bases and J by 5 bases, with 19 bases between them. CDR3 region: CASSLLGPRGDQPQHF. The CDR3 bases are TGCGCCAGCAGCCTCTTGGGGCCTCGGGGGGATCAGCCCCAGCATTTT.

This clone was picked up one time. The rearrangement uses TRBV18 and TRBJ1-1; tentatively, D is TRBD1 (5 bases). Germline V gene lookup returns CDR1 KGHSH and CDR2 LQKENI. Between the trimmed V and J ends, which lost 4 bases and 0 bases, there was a span of 9 bases. The CDR3 runs to 14 residues. In DNA form, the CDR3 reads TGTGCCAGCTCACTTCAACAGGTGAACACTGAAGCTTTCTTT. It yields the protein CASSLQQVNTEAFF.

This sequence joins TRBV3-1 (or the pseudogene TRBV3-2) and TRBJ1-4; maybe TRBD1 (6 bases). The CDR3 is 12 residues long. Trimming took off 5 bases at V and 8 bases at J, with 9 bases between the two ends. Germline lookup yields CDR1 LGHDT and CDR2 YNNKEL (reference sequence). CDR3 loop: CASSDRREKLFF. The CDR3 bases are TGTGCCAGCAGCGACAGGCGGGAAAAACTGTTTTTT.

This clone was seen once. The chain employs TRBV19 and TRBJ1-4; D possibly corresponds to TRBD1 (6 bases). V was cut by 4 bases and J by 8 bases, with 23 bases left in between. Germline assignment: CDR1 LNHDA and CDR2 SQIVND (reference sequence). The CDR3 has 17 amino acids. The CDR3 bases are TGTGCCAGTAGTAAGACCGGGACAACTCTTTTAGGGGAAAAACTGTTTTTT. It encodes CASSKTGTTLLGEKLFF.

This chain uses TRBV4-3 with TRBJ2-4; D not resolved. Between the trimmed V and J ends, which lost 0 bases and 11 bases, there was a span of 14 bases. CDR3 length equals 14 residues. Germline V gene sequence: CDR1 LGHNA, CDR2 YSLEER. The CDR3 region is CASSQDPSSTVQYF. For the CDR3, the DNA is TGCGCCAGCAGCCAAGATCCCAGTAGCACGGTTCAGTACTTC.

The chain carries TRBV7-2 and TRBJ2-3, with TRBD2 identical over 15 bases. CDR3 length: 15 amino acids. Germline V gives CDR1 SGHTA, CDR2 FQGNSA. The ends lost 4 bases at V and 5 bases at J; junction bases unmatched: 1. In DNA form, the CDR3 reads TGTGCCAGCAGCTCGGGACTAGCGGGAGGAGATACGCAGTATTTT. Protein product: CASSSGLAGGDTQYF.

Only a few counts were recorded for this clone. The gene calls are TRBV2 and TRBJ1-3, with D perhaps TRBD1 (5 bases). The CDR3 extends over 12 amino acids. With 7 bases removed from V and 1 base from J, the gap between germline ends came to 5 bases. Germline V lookup: CDR1 SNHLY, CDR2 FYNNEI. CDR3 sequence (DNA): TGTGCCAGCAAGGGGTCTGGAAACACCATATATTTT. Residues: CASKGSGNTIYF.

The genes are TRBV12-3 or TRBV12-4 and TRBJ1-2; D call uncertain. The CDR3 spans 13 residues. The V and J ends lost 6 bases and 0 bases respectively, with 8 bases between them. CDR3 protein: CASSPSANYGYTF. The CDR3, as DNA: TGTGCCAGCAGCCCGTCAGCTAACTATGGCTACACCTTC.